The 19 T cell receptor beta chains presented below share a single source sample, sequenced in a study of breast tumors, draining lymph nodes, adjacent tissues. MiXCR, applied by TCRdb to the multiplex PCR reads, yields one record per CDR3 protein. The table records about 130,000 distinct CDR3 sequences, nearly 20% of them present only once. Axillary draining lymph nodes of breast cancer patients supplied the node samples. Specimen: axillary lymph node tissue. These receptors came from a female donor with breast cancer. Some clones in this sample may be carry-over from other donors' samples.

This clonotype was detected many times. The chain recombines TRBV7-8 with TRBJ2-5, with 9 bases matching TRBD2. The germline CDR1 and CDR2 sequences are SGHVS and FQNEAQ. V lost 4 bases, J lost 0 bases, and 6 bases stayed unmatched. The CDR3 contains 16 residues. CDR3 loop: CASSSKRGAYQETQYF. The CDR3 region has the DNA TGTGCCAGCAGCTCCAAGCGGGGGGCCTACCAAGAGACCCAGTACTTC.

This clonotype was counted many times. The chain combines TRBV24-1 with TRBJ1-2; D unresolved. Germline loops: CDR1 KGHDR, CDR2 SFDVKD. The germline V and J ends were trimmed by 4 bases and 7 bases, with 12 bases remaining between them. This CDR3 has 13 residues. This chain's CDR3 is CATSDIRVGGYTF. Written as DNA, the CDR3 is TGTGCCACCAGTGACATCCGTGTAGGTGGCTACACCTTC.

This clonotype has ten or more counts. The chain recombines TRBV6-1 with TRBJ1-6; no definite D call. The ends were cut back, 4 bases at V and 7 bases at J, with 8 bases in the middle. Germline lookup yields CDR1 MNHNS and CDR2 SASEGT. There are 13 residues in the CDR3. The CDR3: CASSAGWNSPLHF. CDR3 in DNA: TGTGCCAGCAGTGCCGGGTGGAATTCACCCCTCCACTTT.

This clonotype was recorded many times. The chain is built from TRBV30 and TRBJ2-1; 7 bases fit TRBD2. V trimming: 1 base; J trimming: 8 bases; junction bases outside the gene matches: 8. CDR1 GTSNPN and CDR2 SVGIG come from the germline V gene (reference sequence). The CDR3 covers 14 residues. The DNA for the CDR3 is TGTGCCTGGAGTGGCGCGGGAGTAGGCTATGAGCAGTTCTTC. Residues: CAWSGAGVGYEQFF.

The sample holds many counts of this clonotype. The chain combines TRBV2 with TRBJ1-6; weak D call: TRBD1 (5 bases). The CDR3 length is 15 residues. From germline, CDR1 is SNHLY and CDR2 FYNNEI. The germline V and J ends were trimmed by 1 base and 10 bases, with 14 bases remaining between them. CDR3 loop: CASSEGGGVTSPLHF. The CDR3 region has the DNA TGTGCCAGCAGTGAAGGGGGCGGTGTTACCTCACCCCTCCACTTT.

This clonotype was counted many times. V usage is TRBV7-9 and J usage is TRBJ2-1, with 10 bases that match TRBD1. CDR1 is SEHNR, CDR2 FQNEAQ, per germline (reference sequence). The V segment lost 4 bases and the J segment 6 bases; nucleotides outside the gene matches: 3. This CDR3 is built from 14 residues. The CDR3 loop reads CASSSGTGVNEQFF. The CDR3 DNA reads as TGTGCCAGCAGCTCCGGGACAGGGGTCAATGAGCAGTTCTTC.

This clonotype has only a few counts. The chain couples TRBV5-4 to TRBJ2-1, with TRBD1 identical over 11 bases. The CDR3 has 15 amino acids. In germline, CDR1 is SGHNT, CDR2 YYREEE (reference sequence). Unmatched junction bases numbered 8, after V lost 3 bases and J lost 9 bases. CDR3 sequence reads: CASSSPDRGLSEQFF. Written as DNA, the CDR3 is TGTGCCAGCAGCTCCCCGGACAGGGGGCTCTCTGAGCAGTTCTTC.

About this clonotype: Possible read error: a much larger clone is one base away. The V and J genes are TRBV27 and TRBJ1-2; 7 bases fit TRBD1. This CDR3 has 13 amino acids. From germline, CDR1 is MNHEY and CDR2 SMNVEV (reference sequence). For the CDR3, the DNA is TGTGCCGGCAGTTTATCACAGGGGTTTGTCAACACCTTC. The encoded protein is CAGSLSQGFVNTF.

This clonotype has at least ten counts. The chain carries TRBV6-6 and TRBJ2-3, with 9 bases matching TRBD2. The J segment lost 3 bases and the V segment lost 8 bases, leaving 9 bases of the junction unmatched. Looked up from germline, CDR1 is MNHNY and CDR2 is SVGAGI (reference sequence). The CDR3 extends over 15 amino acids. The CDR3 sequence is CASFSRLAGTDTQYF. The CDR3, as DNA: TGTGCCAGCTTTTCTAGGCTAGCGGGGACAGATACGCAGTATTTT.

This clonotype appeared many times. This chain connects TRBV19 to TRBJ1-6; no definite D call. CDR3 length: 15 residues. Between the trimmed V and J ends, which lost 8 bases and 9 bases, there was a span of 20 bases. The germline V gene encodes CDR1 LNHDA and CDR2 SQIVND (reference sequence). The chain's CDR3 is CASSPPGPEISPLHF. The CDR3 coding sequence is TGTGCCAGTTCCCCCCCCGGGCCCGAAATTTCACCCCTCCACTTT.

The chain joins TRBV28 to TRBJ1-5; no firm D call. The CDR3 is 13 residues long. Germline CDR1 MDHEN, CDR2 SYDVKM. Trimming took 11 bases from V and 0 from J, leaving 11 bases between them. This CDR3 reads CASTPSSNQPQHF. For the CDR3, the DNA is TGTGCCTCAACTCCAAGTAGCAATCAGCCCCAGCATTTT.

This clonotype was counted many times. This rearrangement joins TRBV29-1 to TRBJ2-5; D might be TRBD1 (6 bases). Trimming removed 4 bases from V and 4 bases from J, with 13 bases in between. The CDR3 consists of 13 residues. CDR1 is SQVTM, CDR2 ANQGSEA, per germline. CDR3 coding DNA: TGCAGCGTTGTGGCTGGGGGCGCAGAGACCCAGTACTTC. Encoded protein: CSVVAGGAETQYF.

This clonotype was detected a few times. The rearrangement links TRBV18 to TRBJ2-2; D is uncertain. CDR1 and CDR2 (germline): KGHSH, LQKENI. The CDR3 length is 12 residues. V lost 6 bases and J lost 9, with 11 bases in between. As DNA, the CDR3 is TGTGCCAGCTCCCCCAACTCGAGGGAGCTGTTTTTT. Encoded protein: CASSPNSRELFF.

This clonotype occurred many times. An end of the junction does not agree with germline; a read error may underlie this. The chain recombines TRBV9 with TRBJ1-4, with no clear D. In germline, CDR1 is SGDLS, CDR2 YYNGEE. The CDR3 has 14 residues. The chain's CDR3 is CASSAAPTNEKVFF. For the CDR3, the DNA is TGTGCCAGCAGCGCCGCCCCTACGAATGAAAAAGTGTTTTTT.

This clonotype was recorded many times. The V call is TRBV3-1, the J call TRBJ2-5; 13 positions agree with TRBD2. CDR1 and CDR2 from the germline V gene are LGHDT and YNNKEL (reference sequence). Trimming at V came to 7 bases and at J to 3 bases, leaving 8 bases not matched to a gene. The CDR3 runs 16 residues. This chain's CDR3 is CASKTSGGPTKETQYF. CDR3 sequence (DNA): TGTGCCAGCAAGACTAGCGGGGGGCCAACAAAAGAGACCCAGTACTTC.

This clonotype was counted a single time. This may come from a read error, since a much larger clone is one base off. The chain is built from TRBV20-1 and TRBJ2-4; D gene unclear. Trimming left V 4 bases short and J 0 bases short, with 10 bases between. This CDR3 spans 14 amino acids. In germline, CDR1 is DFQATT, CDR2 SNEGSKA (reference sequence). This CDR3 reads CSAIEQPAKNIQYF. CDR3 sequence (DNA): TGCAGTGCTATAGAACAGCCAGCCAAAAACATTCAGTACTTC.

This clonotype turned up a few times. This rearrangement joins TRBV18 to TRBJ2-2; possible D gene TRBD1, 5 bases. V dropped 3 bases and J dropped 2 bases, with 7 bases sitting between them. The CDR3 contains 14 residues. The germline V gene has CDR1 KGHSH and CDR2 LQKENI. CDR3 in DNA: TGTGCCAGCTCACCGCAGGGTAACACCGGGGAGCTGTTTTTT. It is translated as CASSPQGNTGELFF. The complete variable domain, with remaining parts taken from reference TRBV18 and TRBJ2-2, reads NAGVMQNPRHLVRRRGQEARLRCSPMKGHSHVYWYRQLPEEGLKFMVYLQKENIIDESGMPKERFSAEFPKEGPSILRIQQVVRGDSAAYFCASSPQGNTGELFFGEGSRLTVL.

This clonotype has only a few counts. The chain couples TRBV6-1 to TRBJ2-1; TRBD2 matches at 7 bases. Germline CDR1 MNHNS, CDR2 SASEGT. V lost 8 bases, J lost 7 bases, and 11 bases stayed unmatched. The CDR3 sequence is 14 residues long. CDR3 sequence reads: CASWGGSVLNEQFF. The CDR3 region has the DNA TGTGCCAGCTGGGGCGGGAGCGTCTTAAATGAGCAGTTCTTC.

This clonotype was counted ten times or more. For the CDR3, the DNA is TGCAGTGCTAGACTAGCGGGGTCCTACAATGAGCAGTTCTTC. It encodes CSARLAGSYNEQFF. This rearrangement joins TRBV20-1 to TRBJ2-1, with TRBD2 matching 9 bases. Germline-derived CDR1 and CDR2 are DFQATT and SNEGSKA (reference sequence). The CDR3 covers 14 residues. V was pared by 2 bases and J by 1 base, with 0 bases of the junction left unmatched.